These 20 T cell receptor beta chains were sequenced from one sample in a study of blood T cell repertoires in COVID-19. Here immunoSEQ multiplex PCR was the method, and the copy in TCRdb shows in-frame clones only, minus some. The table shows 100,000 to 150,000 clones, with around 80% occurring only once. The sequenced sample was peripheral blood. The receptor source for this set is an elderly man with active or convalescent COVID-19.

This chain links TRBV27 with TRBJ2-7; 8 bases agree with TRBD1. CDR3 length equals 13 residues. V gave up 6 bases and J gave up 1 base; unmatched junction bases: 2. Germline V gene sequence: CDR1 MNHEY, CDR2 SMNVEV (reference sequence). The CDR3 DNA follows: TGTGCCAGCAGGGGGACAGGATCCTACGAGCAGTACTTC. Translating it yields CASRGTGSYEQYF.

This clone was seen only once. The chain has TRBV5-1 and TRBJ1-2, with TRBD1 as a possible D gene (6 bases). The CDR3 has 13 amino acids. Trimming took 3 bases from V and 4 from J, leaving 10 bases between them. Looked up from germline, CDR1 is SGHRS and CDR2 is YFSETQ. The CDR3 region has the DNA TGCGCCAGCAGCTCTACAGGGATCTATGGCTACACCTTC. Translation gives CASSSTGIYGYTF.

The chain uses TRBV7-8 and TRBJ2-7; D might be TRBD1 (7 bases). Germline CDR1 is SGHVS and CDR2 is FQNEAQ. The CDR3 spans 14 residues. The V and J ends lost 3 bases and 2 bases respectively, with 11 bases between them. Written as DNA, the CDR3 is TGTGCCAGCAGCTTGGAGGGACAGACCTACGAGCAGTACTTC. It yields the protein CASSLEGQTYEQYF.

The chain couples TRBV5-4 to TRBJ2-7; TRBD1 might be the D (6 bases). The CDR3 totals 13 residues. V was trimmed by 9 bases and J by 2 bases, leaving 15 bases between them. Germline V gene lookup returns CDR1 SGHNT and CDR2 YYREEE (reference sequence). The CDR3 nucleotides read TGTGCCACCAGGGACATGGGCCCCTACGAGCAGTACTTC. Protein product: CATRDMGPYEQYF.

The chain uses TRBV2 and TRBJ1-6, with D unresolved. The ends were cut back, 8 bases at V and 0 bases at J, with 17 bases in the middle. The CDR3 loop spans 17 amino acids. From germline, CDR1 is SNHLY and CDR2 FYNNEI. The CDR3 nucleotides read TGTGCCAGCTCCAGGCAGGCCCCGAGCTCCTATAATTCACCCCTCCACTTT. Its translation is CASSRQAPSSYNSPLHF.

The chain employs TRBV29-1 and TRBJ1-1; D is perhaps TRBD1 (6 bases). The V gene's germline CDR1 is SQVTM and CDR2 ANQGSEA. V was pared by 1 base and J by 0 bases, with 15 bases between. The CDR3 totals 16 residues. The CDR3 nucleotides are TGCAGCGTTGAAGGGGGGCCAGGGATATTGAACACTGAAGCTTTCTTT. The encoded protein is CSVEGGPGILNTEAFF.

V gene TRBV30 combines with J gene TRBJ2-1; the D is unclear. Trimming pared 3 bases from V and 0 bases from J, leaving 3 bases between. The CDR3 has 12 residues. CDR1 and CDR2 (germline): GTSNPN, SVGIG (reference sequence). The CDR3 spells CAWRASYNEQFF. The CDR3 nucleotides read TGTGCCTGGAGGGCCTCCTACAATGAGCAGTTCTTC.

This clone was seen just once. The V call is TRBV6-1, the J call TRBJ1-5; TRBD1 agrees at 8 bases. V shed 2 bases, J shed 7 bases, and the junction held 7 bases outside the gene matches. Germline V lookup: CDR1 MNHNS, CDR2 SASEGT. This CDR3 has 15 amino acids. In DNA, the CDR3 is TGTGCCAGCAGTGAAACGACAGGGGATGGCCAGCCCCAGCATTTT. Translating gives CASSETTGDGQPQHF.

This clone was detected once. The chain couples TRBV5-1 to TRBJ1-2, with D hard to call. Germline V gives CDR1 SGHRS, CDR2 YFSETQ. The CDR3 consists of 16 residues. Trimming stripped 2 bases from V and 4 bases from J, with 18 bases between. CDR3 coding DNA: TGCGCCAGCAGCTTTTCGGGAACAGATGTGGGCTATGGCTACACCTTC. Translation: CASSFSGTDVGYGYTF.

In its sample, this clone was seen once. The rearrangement links TRBV4-2 to TRBJ1-2; TRBD1 matches 7 bases. The germline V gene has CDR1 LGHNA and CDR2 YNFKEQ. The CDR3 spans 13 residues. Germline trimming cut 4 bases from V and 8 bases from J; bases unmatched to any gene: 7. The CDR3 bases are TGTGCCAGCAGCCCGGGACAGCCAACAGGCTACACCTTC. It translates to CASSPGQPTGYTF.

This clone was picked up one time. The chain uses TRBV19 and TRBJ1-6; 11 nucleotides match TRBD1. The V segment lost 5 bases and the J segment 7 bases; nucleotides outside the gene matches: 4. CDR1 is LNHDA and CDR2 is SQIVND in the germline V gene (reference sequence). The CDR3 loop spans 15 amino acids. In DNA form, the CDR3 reads TGTGCCAGTAGTTCGGGACAGGGGGTAAATTCACCCCTCCACTTT. This codes for CASSSGQGVNSPLHF.

The rearrangement joins TRBV28 to TRBJ2-5, with TRBD2 matching over 8 bases. Germline values: CDR1 MDHEN, CDR2 SYDVKM. Trimming at V came to 5 bases and at J to 2 bases, leaving 4 bases not matched to a gene. The CDR3 is 14 amino acids. Here the CDR3 reads CASSRGGGQETQYF. The CDR3 DNA sequence: TGTGCCAGCAGTCGGGGGGGAGGGCAAGAGACCCAGTACTTC.

The genes are TRBV5-1 and TRBJ2-3; D call uncertain. Trimming took off 5 bases at V and 1 base at J, with 8 bases between the two ends. The CDR3 spans 13 residues. Germline loops: CDR1 SGHRS, CDR2 YFSETQ. CDR3 loop: CASRQTRTDTQYF. The CDR3 DNA reads TGCGCCAGCAGACAAACCCGCACAGATACGCAGTATTTT.

The gene calls are TRBV5-4 and TRBJ2-3, with TRBD2 matching over 13 bases. The germline V gene has CDR1 SGHNT and CDR2 YYREEE (reference sequence). The CDR3 length is 15 residues. After removal of 4 bases from V and 4 bases from J, the junction contained 3 bases not matched to a gene. Here the CDR3 DNA reads TGTGCCAGCAGCACTAGCGGGGGGGCCCCAGATACGCAGTATTTT. Its protein product is CASSTSGGAPDTQYF.

The chain employs TRBV19 and TRBJ2-2, with D perhaps TRBD2 (5 bases). This CDR3 is built from 13 residues. Trimming shortened V by 10 bases and J by 7 bases, and 16 bases separated the two germline ends. CDR1 LNHDA and CDR2 SQIVND come from the germline V gene (reference sequence). Written as DNA, the CDR3 is TGTGCCACGGGCCGGGGATTATACGGGGAGCTGTTTTTT. Amino acids: CATGRGLYGELFF.

The chain employs TRBV7-9 and TRBJ2-3, with D perhaps matching TRBD2 (6 bases). The CDR3 length is 15 residues. The V end lost 3 bases, the J end lost 3 bases, and 13 bases lay between the germline ends. The germline CDR1 and CDR2 sequences are SEHNR and FQNEAQ (reference sequence). The CDR3 DNA sequence: TGTGCCAGCAGCTTTATTTCGGCGGGGACAGATACGCAGTATTTT. Protein: CASSFISAGTDTQYF.

This clone has just a few counts. The chain combines TRBV30 with TRBJ1-1; a weak D match, TRBD1 (5 bases). CDR3 length: 11 residues. The V and J ends lost 8 bases and 3 bases respectively, with 10 bases between them. Germline assignment: CDR1 GTSNPN and CDR2 SVGIG (reference sequence). CDR3 residues: CAGARDTEAFF. The DNA for the CDR3 is TGTGCCGGGGCGCGCGACACTGAAGCTTTCTTT. The full variable domain, rest sourced from reference TRBV30 and TRBJ1-1, is SQTIHQWPATLVQPVGSPLSLECTVEGTSNPNLYWYRQAAGRGLQLLFYSVGIGQISSEVPQNLSASRPQDRQFILSSKKLLLSDSGFYLCAGARDTEAFFGQGTRLTVV.

This clone was observed a single time. The gene calls are TRBV9 and TRBJ2-1; D may be TRBD2 (6 bases). V shed 0 bases and J shed 5 bases, with 18 bases lying between them. Germline V CDR1 and CDR2: SGDLS, YYNGEE. This CDR3 has 17 amino acids. The CDR3 nucleotides are TGTGCCAGCAGCGTAGTTCCAACTAGCTATCGGAACAATGAGCAGTTCTTC. It encodes CASSVVPTSYRNNEQFF.

The rearrangement uses TRBV11-1 and TRBJ1-1; D might be TRBD1 (6 bases). Germline lookup yields CDR1 SGHAT and CDR2 FQDESV (reference sequence). The CDR3 has 13 amino acids. V was pared by 2 bases and J by 7 bases, with 11 bases between. The CDR3 DNA reads as TGTGCCAGCAGCTTAACTCGAGGGGGTGAAGCTTTCTTT. Protein sequence: CASSLTRGGEAFF.

The chain links TRBV3-1 (or the pseudogene TRBV3-2) to TRBJ2-1, with 9 bases that match TRBD2. The CDR3 has 16 amino acids. The junction had 8 bases not matched to a gene; V was cut back by 1 base and J by 7 bases. Per the germline V gene, CDR1 is LGHDT and CDR2 is YNNKEL (reference sequence). The CDR3 reads CASSQGEAGGRNEQFF. The DNA for the CDR3 is TGTGCCAGCAGCCAAGGAGAAGCGGGGGGTCGAAATGAGCAGTTCTTC.